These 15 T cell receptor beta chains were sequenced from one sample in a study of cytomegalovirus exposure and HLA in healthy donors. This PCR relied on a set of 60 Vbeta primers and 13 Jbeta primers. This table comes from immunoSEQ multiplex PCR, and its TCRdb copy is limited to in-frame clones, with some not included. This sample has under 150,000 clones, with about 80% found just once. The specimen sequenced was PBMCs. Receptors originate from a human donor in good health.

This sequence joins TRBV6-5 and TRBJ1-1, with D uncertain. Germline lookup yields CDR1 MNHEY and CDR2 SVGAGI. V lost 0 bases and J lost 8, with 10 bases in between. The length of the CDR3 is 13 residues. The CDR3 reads CASSYSMGGEAFF. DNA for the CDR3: TGTGCCAGCAGTTACTCGATGGGAGGAGAAGCTTTCTTT.

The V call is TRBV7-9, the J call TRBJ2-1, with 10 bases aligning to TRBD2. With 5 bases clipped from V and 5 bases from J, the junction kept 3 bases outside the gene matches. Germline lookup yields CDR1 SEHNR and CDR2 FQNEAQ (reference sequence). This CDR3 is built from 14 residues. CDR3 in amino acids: CASSISGGHNEQFF. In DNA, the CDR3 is TGTGCCAGCAGCATTAGCGGGGGGCACAATGAGCAGTTCTTC.

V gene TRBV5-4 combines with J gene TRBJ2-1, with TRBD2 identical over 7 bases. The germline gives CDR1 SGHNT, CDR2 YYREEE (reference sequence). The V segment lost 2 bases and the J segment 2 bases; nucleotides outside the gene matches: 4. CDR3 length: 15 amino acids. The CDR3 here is CASSFGREAYNEQFF. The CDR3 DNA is TGTGCCAGCAGCTTTGGCCGGGAGGCCTACAATGAGCAGTTCTTC.

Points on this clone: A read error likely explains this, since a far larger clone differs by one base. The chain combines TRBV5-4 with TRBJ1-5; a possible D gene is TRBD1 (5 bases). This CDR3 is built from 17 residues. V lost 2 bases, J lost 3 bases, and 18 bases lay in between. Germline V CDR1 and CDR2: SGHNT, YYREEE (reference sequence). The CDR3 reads CASSFQEGDRPNQPQHF. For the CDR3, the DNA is TGTGCCAGCAGCTTCCAAGAAGGAGACAGACCCAATCAGCCCCAGCATTTT.

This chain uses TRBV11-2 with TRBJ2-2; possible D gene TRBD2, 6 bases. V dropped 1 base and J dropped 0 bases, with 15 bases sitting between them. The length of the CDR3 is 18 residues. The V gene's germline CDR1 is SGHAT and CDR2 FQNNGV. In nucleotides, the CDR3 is TGTGCCAGCAGCTTAGTTCCCGTCGGGGGTGCGAACACCGGGGAGCTGTTTTTT. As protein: CASSLVPVGGANTGELFF.

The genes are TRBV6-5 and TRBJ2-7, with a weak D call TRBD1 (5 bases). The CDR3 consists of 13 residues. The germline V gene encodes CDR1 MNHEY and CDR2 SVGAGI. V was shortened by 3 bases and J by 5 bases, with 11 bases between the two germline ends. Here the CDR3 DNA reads TGTGCCAGCAGTTATACAGGCCTCCACGAGCAGTACTTC. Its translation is CASSYTGLHEQYF.

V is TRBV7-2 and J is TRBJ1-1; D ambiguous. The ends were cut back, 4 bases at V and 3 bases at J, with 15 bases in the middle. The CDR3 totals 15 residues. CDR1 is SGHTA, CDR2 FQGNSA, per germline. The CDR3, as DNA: TGTGCCAGCAGCTCCTATCCTTGGTCGGACACTGAAGCTTTCTTT. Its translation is CASSSYPWSDTEAFF.

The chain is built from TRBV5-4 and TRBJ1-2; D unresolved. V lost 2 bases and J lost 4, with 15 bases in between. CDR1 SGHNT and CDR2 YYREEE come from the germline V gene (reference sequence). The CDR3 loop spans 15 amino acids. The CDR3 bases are TGTGCCAGCAGCTTTCCCGACAAAGCTTCCTATGGCTACACCTTC. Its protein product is CASSFPDKASYGYTF.

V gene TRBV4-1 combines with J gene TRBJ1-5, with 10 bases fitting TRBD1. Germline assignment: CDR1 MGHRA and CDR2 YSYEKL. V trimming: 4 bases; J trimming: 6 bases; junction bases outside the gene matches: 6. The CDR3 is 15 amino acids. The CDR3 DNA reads TGCGCCAGCAGCCGGACAGGGGGAACACCTCAGCCCCAGCATTTT. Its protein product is CASSRTGGTPQPQHF.

CDR3 nucleotides: TGCGCCAGCAGCGCAGGGACAGGGGGTAGGACTGAAGCTTTCTTT. It encodes CASSAGTGGRTEAFF. This chain joins TRBV5-1 and TRBJ1-1, with 11 bases identical to TRBD1. The CDR3 consists of 15 residues. In germline, CDR1 is SGHRS, CDR2 YFSETQ. Trimming at V came to 4 bases and at J to 5 bases, leaving 7 bases not matched to a gene.

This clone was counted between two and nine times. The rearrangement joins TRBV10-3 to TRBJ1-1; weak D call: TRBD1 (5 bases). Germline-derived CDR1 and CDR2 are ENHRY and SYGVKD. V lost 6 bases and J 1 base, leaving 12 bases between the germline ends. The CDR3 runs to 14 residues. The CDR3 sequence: CAIRPGLKNTEAFF. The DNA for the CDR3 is TGTGCCATCAGACCGGGACTGAAGAACACTGAAGCTTTCTTT.

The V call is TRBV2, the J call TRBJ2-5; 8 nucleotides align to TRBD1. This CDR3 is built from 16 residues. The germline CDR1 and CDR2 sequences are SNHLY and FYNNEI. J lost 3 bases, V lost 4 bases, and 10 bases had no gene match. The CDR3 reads CASSVRPGTGKETQYF. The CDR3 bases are TGTGCCAGCAGTGTTAGACCCGGGACAGGAAAAGAGACCCAGTACTTC.

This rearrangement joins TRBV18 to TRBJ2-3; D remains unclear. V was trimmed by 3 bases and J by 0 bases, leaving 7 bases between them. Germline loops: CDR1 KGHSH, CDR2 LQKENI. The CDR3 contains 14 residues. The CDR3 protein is CASSPRDSTDTQYF. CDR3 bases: TGTGCCAGCTCACCTAGAGATAGCACAGATACGCAGTATTTT.

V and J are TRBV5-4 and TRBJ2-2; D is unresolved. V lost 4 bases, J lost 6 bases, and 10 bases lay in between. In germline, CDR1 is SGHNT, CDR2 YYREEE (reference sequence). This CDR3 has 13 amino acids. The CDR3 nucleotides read TGTGCCAGCAGCCCCCCTCTCGCCGGGGAGCTGTTTTTT. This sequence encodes CASSPPLAGELFF.

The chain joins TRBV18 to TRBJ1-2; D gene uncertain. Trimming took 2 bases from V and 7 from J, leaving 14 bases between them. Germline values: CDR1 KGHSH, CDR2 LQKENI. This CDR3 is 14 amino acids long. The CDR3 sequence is CASSPGASLGGYTF. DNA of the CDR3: TGTGCCAGCTCACCAGGAGCGAGTCTTGGTGGCTACACCTTC.